This T cell receptor beta chain derives from a study of blood T cells in healthy people across ages. Regarding the study as a whole: The diversity estimates, figures obtained from one million T cells, were considered underestimates. Compared with aged donors, long-lived donors showed fewer expanded clones, suggesting selection. With unsorted PBMCs, a conclusive comparison of naive versus antigen-experienced cells was not possible.

This CDR3 comprises 14 residues. From germline, CDR1 is SNHLY and CDR2 FYNNEI. V dropped 10 bases and J dropped 3 bases, with 15 bases sitting between them. PCR was performed a second time for about 7 to 12 cycles using a sample-barcoded 5' primer and a J-beta primer mix. Unique molecular identifiers of 12 random nucleotides labeled each cDNA. TCRdb fed the 5' RACE reads into MiXCR, producing one record per CDR3 protein. The data show about 1.1 million distinct CDR3 sequences, approximately 38% seen once. This clonotype turned up a few times. Its antigen is as yet unknown. The chain employs TRBV2 and TRBJ1-4; TRBD1 might be the D (6 bases). This TCR derives from a man younger than 35 in good health. The specimen was blood. In DNA form, the CDR3 reads TGTGCCAACCGCAGGGGACCCTCTAATGAAAAACTGTTTTTT. Its translation is CANRRGPSNEKLFF.